Below, 14 T cell receptor beta chains from the same sample are listed, as sequenced in a study of T cell changes during pregnancy in multiple sclerosis. Here immunoSEQ multiplex PCR was the method, and the copy in TCRdb shows in-frame clones only, minus some. The table includes about 100,000 clones, about 92% detected once. The material sequenced was peripheral blood, taken in the second trimester of pregnancy. These receptors all stem from a female donor with multiple sclerosis, enrolled in a pregnancy study.

CDR3 in DNA: TGTGCCAGCAGACCCGCCCATCAGGCATCCCAGCATTTT. It specifies CASRPAHQASQHF. The genes are TRBV6-5 and TRBJ1-5; unclear D gene. CDR3 length equals 13 residues. V gave up 6 bases and J gave up 11 bases, with 17 bases separating them. Germline-derived CDR1 and CDR2 are MNHEY and SVGAGI.

The chain uses TRBV7-8 and TRBJ1-6; a weak D match, TRBD1 (6 bases). Trimming took off 4 bases at V and 5 bases at J, with 18 bases between the two ends. Germline loops: CDR1 SGHVS, CDR2 FQNEAQ. The CDR3 spans 17 residues. CDR3 DNA: TGTGCCAGCAGCTCTATGGGGGGGGACATGGATAATTCACCCCTCCACTTT. Encoded protein: CASSSMGGDMDNSPLHF.

This sequence joins TRBV29-1 and TRBJ2-7, with 11 bases that match TRBD1. Trimming removed 3 bases from V and 3 bases from J; junction bases left unmatched: 7. The CDR3 contains 15 residues. In germline, CDR1 is SQVTM, CDR2 ANQGSEA. Here the CDR3 reads CSVDKPGTGGYEQYF. The DNA for the CDR3 is TGCAGCGTTGATAAGCCCGGGACAGGGGGCTACGAGCAGTACTTC.

V and J are TRBV5-1 and TRBJ1-1, with 9 nucleotides matching TRBD1. The V gene end was trimmed by 4 bases and the J gene end by 6 bases; junction bases not matched to a gene: 7. The CDR3 extends over 14 amino acids. CDR1 and CDR2 from the germline V gene are SGHRS and YFSETQ. CDR3 region: CASSQGQGGSEAFF. The CDR3 DNA is TGCGCCAGCAGCCAGGGACAGGGTGGTTCTGAAGCTTTCTTT.

J is TRBJ2-1 and V is TRBV5-1; D is possibly TRBD1 (6 bases). Germline V gene lookup returns CDR1 SGHRS and CDR2 YFSETQ. The CDR3 is 14 amino acids. V was shortened by 0 bases and J by 7 bases, with 11 bases between the two germline ends. CDR3 DNA: TGCGCCAGCAGCTTGGCTAACAGGGAGAATGAGCAGTTCTTC. Protein sequence: CASSLANRENEQFF.

DNA of the CDR3: TGTGCCAGCAGCCCGGGACCGGGACAGCTTGGCCCTGAAGCTTTCTTT. Amino acids: CASSPGPGQLGPEAFF. The chain is built from TRBV7-9 and TRBJ1-1, with 7 positions matching TRBD1. V was clipped by 5 bases and J by 6 bases; unmatched bases: 15. This CDR3 region has 16 residues. CDR1 SEHNR and CDR2 FQNEAQ come from the germline V gene (reference sequence).

CDR3 bases: TGTGCCAGTAGCCGACTAGTAGGCACCGGGGAGCTGTTTTTT. As protein: CASSRLVGTGELFF. The chain carries TRBV19 and TRBJ2-2; perhaps TRBD2 as D (6 bases). Germline V lookup: CDR1 LNHDA, CDR2 SQIVND (reference sequence). CDR3 length: 14 residues. Trimming removed 6 bases at V and 4 bases at J, with 12 bases between.

The rearrangement links TRBV5-1 to TRBJ2-3, with 7 positions matching TRBD2. Germline V gene data show CDR1 as SGHRS and CDR2 as YFSETQ. The CDR3 spans 15 residues. V shed 0 bases, J shed 2 bases, and the junction held 3 bases outside the gene matches. The CDR3 here is CASSLEGTITDTQYF. Written as DNA, the CDR3 is TGCGCCAGCAGCTTGGAAGGGACTATCACAGATACGCAGTATTTT.

The chain employs TRBV29-1 and TRBJ1-4, with a weak D call TRBD1 (6 bases). The CDR3 covers 14 residues. CDR1 and CDR2 from the germline V gene are SQVTM and ANQGSEA. V was cut by 6 bases and J by 7 bases, with 18 bases left in between. CDR3 residues: CSVLSGGRSEKLFF. The CDR3, as DNA: TGCAGCGTCCTTTCTGGGGGCAGGAGTGAAAAACTGTTTTTT.

The V and J genes are TRBV5-1 and TRBJ2-7; 9 bases align to TRBD1. Germline lookup yields CDR1 SGHRS and CDR2 YFSETQ. After removal of 5 bases from V and 10 bases from J, the junction contained 7 bases not matched to a gene. The CDR3 is 12 amino acids. The CDR3 bases are TGCGCCAGCAGTCGGGACAGGGTCGACCAGTACTTC. Translating it yields CASSRDRVDQYF.

This rearrangement joins TRBV11-2 to TRBJ2-2; 11 bases are shared with TRBD2. Per the germline V gene, CDR1 is SGHAT and CDR2 is FQNNGV. CDR3 length: 16 residues. Losses at the gene ends were 3 bases for V and 3 bases for J; bases not matched to a gene: 3. DNA for the CDR3: TGTGCCAGCAGCTTCCGACTAGCGGGGTACACCGGGGAGCTGTTTTTT. This gives the protein CASSFRLAGYTGELFF.

This rearrangement joins TRBV19 to TRBJ1-2, with 7 positions matching TRBD1. V was pared by 3 bases and J by 3 bases, with 4 bases of the junction left unmatched. This CDR3 has 14 amino acids. The germline V gene encodes CDR1 LNHDA and CDR2 SQIVND (reference sequence). DNA for the CDR3: TGTGCCAGTAGTATTGAGGGGGCGGACTATGGCTACACCTTC. This codes for CASSIEGADYGYTF.

This chain links TRBV9 with TRBJ1-5; D not certain. This CDR3 is built from 14 residues. V was shortened by 2 bases and J by 6 bases, with 12 bases between the two germline ends. The germline CDR1 and CDR2 sequences are SGDLS and YYNGEE. In nucleotides, the CDR3 is TGTGCCAGCAGCGTTGACTGGGTAGCTCAGCCCCAGCATTTT. Translated, it gives CASSVDWVAQPQHF.

The gene calls are TRBV27 and TRBJ1-1; maybe TRBD1 (6 bases). Looked up from germline, CDR1 is MNHEY and CDR2 is SMNVEV (reference sequence). Trimming removed 0 bases at V and 11 bases at J, with 16 bases between. The CDR3 runs 14 residues. The CDR3 here is CASSLSKVTGSAFF. The DNA for the CDR3 is TGTGCCAGCAGTTTATCGAAGGTAACAGGGAGCGCTTTCTTT.